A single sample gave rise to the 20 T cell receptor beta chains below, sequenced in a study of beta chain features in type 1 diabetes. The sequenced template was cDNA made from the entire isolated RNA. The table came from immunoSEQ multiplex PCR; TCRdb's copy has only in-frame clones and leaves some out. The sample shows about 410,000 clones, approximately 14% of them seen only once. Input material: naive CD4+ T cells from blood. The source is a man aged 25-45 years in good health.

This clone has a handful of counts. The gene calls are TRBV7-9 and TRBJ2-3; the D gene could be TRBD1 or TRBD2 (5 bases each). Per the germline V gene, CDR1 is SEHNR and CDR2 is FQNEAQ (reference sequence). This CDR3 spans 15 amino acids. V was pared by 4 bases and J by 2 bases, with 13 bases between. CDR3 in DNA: TGTGCCAGCAGCTACTGGGGGAAGGACACAGATACGCAGTATTTT. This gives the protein CASSYWGKDTDTQYF.

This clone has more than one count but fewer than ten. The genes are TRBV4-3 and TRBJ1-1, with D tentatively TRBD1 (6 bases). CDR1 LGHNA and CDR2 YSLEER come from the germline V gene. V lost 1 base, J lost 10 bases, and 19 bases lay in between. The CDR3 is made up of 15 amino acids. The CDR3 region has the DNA TGCGCCAGCAGCCAAGGTTCGTGGGGACAACCAGGAGCTTTCTTT. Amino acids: CASSQGSWGQPGAFF.

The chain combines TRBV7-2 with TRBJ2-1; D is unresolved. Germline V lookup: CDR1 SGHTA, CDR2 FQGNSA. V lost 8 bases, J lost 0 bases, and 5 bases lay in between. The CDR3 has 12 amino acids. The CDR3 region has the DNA TGTGCCAGCGCCGGCTCCTACAATGAGCAGTTCTTC. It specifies CASAGSYNEQFF.

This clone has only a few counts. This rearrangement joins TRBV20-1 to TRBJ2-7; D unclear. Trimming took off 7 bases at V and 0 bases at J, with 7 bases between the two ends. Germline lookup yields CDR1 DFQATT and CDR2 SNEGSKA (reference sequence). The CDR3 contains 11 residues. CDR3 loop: CSVDRSYEQYF. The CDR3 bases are TGCAGTGTGGACCGCTCCTACGAGCAGTACTTC.

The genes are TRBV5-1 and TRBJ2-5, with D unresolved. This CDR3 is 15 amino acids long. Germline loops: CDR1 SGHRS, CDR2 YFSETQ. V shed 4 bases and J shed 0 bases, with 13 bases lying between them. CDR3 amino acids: CASSPALTYQETQYF. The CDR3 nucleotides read TGCGCCAGCAGCCCGGCCCTTACTTACCAAGAGACCCAGTACTTC.

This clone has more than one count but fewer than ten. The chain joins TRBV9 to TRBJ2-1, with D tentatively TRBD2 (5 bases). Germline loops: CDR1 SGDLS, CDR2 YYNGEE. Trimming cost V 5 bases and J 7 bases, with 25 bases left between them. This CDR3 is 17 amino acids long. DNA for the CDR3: TGTGCCAGCAGTGCCGCTGAGCGGACTTTTAGGGAGAATGAGCAGTTCTTC. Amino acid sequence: CASSAAERTFRENEQFF.

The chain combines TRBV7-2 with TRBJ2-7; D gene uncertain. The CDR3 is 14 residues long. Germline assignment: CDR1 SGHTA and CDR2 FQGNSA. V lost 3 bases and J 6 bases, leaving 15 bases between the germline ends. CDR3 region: CASSFEVKGGEQYF. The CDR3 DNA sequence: TGTGCCAGCAGCTTCGAAGTGAAGGGCGGCGAGCAGTACTTC.

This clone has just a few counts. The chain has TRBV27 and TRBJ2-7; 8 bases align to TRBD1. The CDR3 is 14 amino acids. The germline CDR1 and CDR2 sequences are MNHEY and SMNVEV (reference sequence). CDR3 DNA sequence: TGTGCTAAAGCCCACCGGGACAGGTCCTACGAGCAGTACTTC. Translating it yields CAKAHRDRSYEQYF.

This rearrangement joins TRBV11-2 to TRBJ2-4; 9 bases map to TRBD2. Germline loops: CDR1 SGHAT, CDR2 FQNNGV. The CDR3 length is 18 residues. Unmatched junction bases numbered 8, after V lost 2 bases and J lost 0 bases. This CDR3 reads CASSLRSSGVVAKNIQYF. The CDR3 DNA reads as TGTGCCAGCAGCTTAAGGTCTAGCGGGGTCGTAGCCAAAAACATTCAGTACTTC.

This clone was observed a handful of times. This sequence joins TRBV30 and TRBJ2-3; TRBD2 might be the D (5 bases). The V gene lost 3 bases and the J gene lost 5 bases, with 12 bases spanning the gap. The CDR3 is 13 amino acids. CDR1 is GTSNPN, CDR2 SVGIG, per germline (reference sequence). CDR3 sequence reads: CAWRAGRIDTQYF. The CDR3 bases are TGTGCCTGGAGGGCGGGTCGGATAGATACGCAGTATTTT.

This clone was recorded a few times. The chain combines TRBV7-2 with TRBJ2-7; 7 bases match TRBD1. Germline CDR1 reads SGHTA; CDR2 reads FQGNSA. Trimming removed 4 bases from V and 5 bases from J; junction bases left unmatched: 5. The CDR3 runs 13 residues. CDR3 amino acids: CASSSDRENEQYF. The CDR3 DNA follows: TGTGCCAGCAGCTCCGACAGGGAAAACGAGCAGTACTTC.

The CDR3 protein is CASSYDYLREQYF. The CDR3 DNA is TGTGCCAGCAGCTATGACTACCTCCGCGAGCAGTACTTC. The V and J genes are TRBV7-9 and TRBJ2-7, with D perhaps TRBD2 (5 bases). The CDR3 spans 13 residues. Germline values: CDR1 SEHNR, CDR2 FQNEAQ (reference sequence). V was shortened by 4 bases and J by 6 bases, with 13 bases between the two germline ends.

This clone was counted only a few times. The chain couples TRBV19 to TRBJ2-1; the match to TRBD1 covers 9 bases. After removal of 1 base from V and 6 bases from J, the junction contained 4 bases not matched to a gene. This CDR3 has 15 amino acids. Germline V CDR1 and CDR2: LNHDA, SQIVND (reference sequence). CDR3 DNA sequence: TGTGCCAGTAGTATAGTCGGGACAGGGATCAATGAGCAGTTCTTC. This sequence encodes CASSIVGTGINEQFF.

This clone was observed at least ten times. CDR3 DNA: TGCAGCGTTCAGAACACTGAAGCTTTCTTT. It codes for CSVQNTEAFF. The J gene is TRBJ1-1, the V gene TRBV29-1; D gene ambiguous. V gave up 5 bases and J gave up 1 base, with 2 bases separating them. Germline V gene sequence: CDR1 SQVTM, CDR2 ANQGSEA. The CDR3 extends over 10 amino acids.

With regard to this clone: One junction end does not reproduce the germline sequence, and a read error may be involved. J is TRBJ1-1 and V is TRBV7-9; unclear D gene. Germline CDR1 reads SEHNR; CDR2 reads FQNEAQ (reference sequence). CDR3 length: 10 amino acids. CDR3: CASSSAVVNF. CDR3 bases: TGTGCCAGCAGCTCCGCTGTGGTCAACTTT.

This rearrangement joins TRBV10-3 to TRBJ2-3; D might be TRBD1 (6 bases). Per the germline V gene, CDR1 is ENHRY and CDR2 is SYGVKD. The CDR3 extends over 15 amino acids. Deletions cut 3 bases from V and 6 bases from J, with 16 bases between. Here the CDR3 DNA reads TGTGCCATCAGTGAAGTGGGAGCAGGGGAGGATACGCAGTATTTT. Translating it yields CAISEVGAGEDTQYF.

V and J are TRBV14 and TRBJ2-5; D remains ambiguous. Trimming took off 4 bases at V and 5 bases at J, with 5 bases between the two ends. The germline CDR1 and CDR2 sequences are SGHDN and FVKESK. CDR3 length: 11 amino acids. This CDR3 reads CASSPHETQYF. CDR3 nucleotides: TGTGCCAGCAGCCCCCATGAGACCCAGTACTTC.

The CDR3 bases are TGTGCCAGCAGCTTATGGCAGGTGGAGACCCAGTACTTC. This sequence encodes CASSLWQVETQYF. The chain couples TRBV7-9 to TRBJ2-5; unclear D gene. The V end was cut by 2 bases, the J end by 5 bases, with 9 bases between. Germline V gene lookup returns CDR1 SEHNR and CDR2 FQNEAQ (reference sequence). This CDR3 has 13 amino acids. Complete variable domain (other parts from reference TRBV7-9 and TRBJ2-5): DTGVSQNPRHKITKRGQNVTFRCDPISEHNRLYWYRQTLGQGPEFLTYFQNEAQLEKSRLLSDRFSAERPKGSFSTLEIQRTEQGDSAMYLCASSLWQVETQYFGPGTRLLVL.

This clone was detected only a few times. The CDR3, as DNA: TGTGCCAGCACTCCGGCGGGACAGGGGTTCTCAGATACGCAGTATTTT. Protein: CASTPAGQGFSDTQYF. The V and J genes are TRBV28 and TRBJ2-3, with TRBD1 matching 10 bases. The CDR3 runs 16 residues. Per germline, CDR1 MDHEN and CDR2 SYDVKM. Germline trimming cut 7 bases from V and 4 bases from J; bases unmatched to any gene: 11.

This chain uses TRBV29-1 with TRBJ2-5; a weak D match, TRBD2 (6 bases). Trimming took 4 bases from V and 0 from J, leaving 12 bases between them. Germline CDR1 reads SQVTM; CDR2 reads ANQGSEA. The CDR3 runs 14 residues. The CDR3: CSVVTRLDQETQYF. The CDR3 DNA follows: TGCAGCGTTGTGACACGACTAGACCAAGAGACCCAGTACTTC.